Listed below are T cell receptor beta chains from one sample, sequenced in a study of cytomegalovirus exposure and HLA in healthy donors. Method: immunoSEQ multiplex PCR; TCRdb's copy keeps in-frame clones and lacks some. The sample records about 98,000 clones, about 70% being singletons. The sequencing sample was made of PBMCs. These receptors were collected from a female donor in good health and CMV-seronegative. CDR3s include the opening cysteine and the closing phenylalanine or tryptophan. Each record gives: clone size, J gene, CDR3 length, D gene, V gene, CDR3 protein, CDR3 DNA. D genes are given only for firm matches. Not every row has a clone size; where given, it reads once, few, many or a size class.

>-|TRBJ2-7|14|TRBD1|TRBV27
CASSTPDRGHEQYF
TGTGCCAGCAGTACGCCCGACAGGGGCCACGAGCAGTACTTC
>once|TRBJ2-3|17|-|TRBV12-2
CASRLGSSGSISDTQYF
TGTGCAAGTCGCTTAGGATCTAGCGGATCAATCTCAGATACGCAGTATTTT
>-|TRBJ2-3|18|TRBD2|TRBV7-2
CASSLGLAGGWVADTQYF
TGTGCCAGCAGCTTAGGCCTAGCGGGGGGCTGGGTGGCAGATACGCAGTATTTT
>-|TRBJ1-5|14|TRBD1|TRBV6-8
CASKRQGRDQPQHF
TGTGCCAGCAAGAGACAGGGGCGGGATCAGCCCCAGCATTTT
>-|TRBJ2-5|14|-|TRBV9
CASSVAGTGATQYF
TGTGCCAGCAGCGTCGCGGGGACCGGGGCGACCCAGTACTTC
>few|TRBJ2-6|19|TRBD2|TRBV5-4
CASSKGLAGGRSGANVLTF
TGTGCCAGCAGCAAGGGACTAGCGGGGGGGAGGTCTGGGGCCAACGTCCTGACTTTC
>-|TRBJ2-7|13|-|TRBV6-5
CASSSGHSYEQYF
TGTGCCAGCAGTTCAGGACACTCCTACGAGCAGTACTTC
>-|TRBJ1-6|17|-|TRBV13
CASSSLWTQGSNSPLHF
TGTGCCAGCAGCTCCCTTTGGACTCAGGGGTCCAATTCACCCCTCCACTTT
>-|TRBJ1-2|16|-|TRBV6-5
CASSYSDRPTSYGYTF
TGTGCCAGCAGTTACTCAGACAGGCCCACGAGCTATGGCTACACCTTC
>-|TRBJ1-1|15|TRBD1|TRBV5-1
CASSVGSGQATEAFF
TGCGCCAGCAGCGTGGGGAGCGGACAGGCCACCGAAGCTTTCTTT
>-|TRBJ1-2|12|-|TRBV7-2
CASSLVQGGYTF
TGTGCCAGCAGCTTAGTACAGGGCGGCTACACCTTC
>-|TRBJ1-5|16|TRBD1|TRBV30
CAWAAGTGGMDQPQHF
TGTGCCTGGGCCGCCGGGACAGGGGGCATGGATCAGCCCCAGCATTTT
>-|TRBJ2-7|12|-|TRBV5-4
CASSSDSYEQYF
TGTGCCAGCAGCTCGGACAGTTACGAGCAGTACTTC
>-|TRBJ2-3|16|-|TRBV14
CASSQEMGGAGDTQYF
TGTGCCAGCAGCCAAGAAATGGGGGGAGCAGGAGATACGCAGTATTTT
>-|TRBJ1-5|18|TRBD1|TRBV30
CAWSHKTGSVISNQPQHF
TGTGCCTGGAGCCACAAGACAGGGAGTGTTATAAGCAATCAGCCCCAGCATTTT
>-|TRBJ2-1|12|TRBD2|TRBV6-6
CASGLADNEQFF
TGTGCCAGTGGACTAGCGGACAATGAGCAGTTCTTC
>-|TRBJ1-2|12|-|TRBV6-1
CASSERDYGYTF
TGTGCCAGCAGTGAGCGGGATTATGGCTACACCTTC
>-|TRBJ2-2|15|-|TRBV10-3
CAISDSGRGTGELFF
TGTGCCATCAGTGACTCTGGGAGAGGGACCGGGGAGCTGTTTTTT
>few|TRBJ1-4|13|-|TRBV19
CASAGRKWEKLFF
TGTGCCAGTGCAGGGAGGAAATGGGAAAAACTGTTTTTT
>-|TRBJ2-7|16|TRBD1|TRBV7-2
CASSHHRGTVSYEQYF
TGTGCCAGCAGCCACCATCGAGGGACAGTCTCCTACGAGCAGTACTTC
>-|TRBJ2-1|15|-|TRBV27
CASSTVSSSYNEQFF
TGTGCCAGCAGCACCGTGTCTAGCTCCTACAATGAGCAGTTCTTC
>few|TRBJ2-5|14|TRBD2|TRBV4-2
CASSRTSGSETQYF
TGTGCCAGCAGTCGGACTAGCGGGAGTGAGACCCAGTACTTC
>-|TRBJ2-1|16|TRBD2|TRBV7-2
CASSLERAGGRNEQFF
TGTGCCAGCAGCTTAGAAAGGGCGGGAGGGCGAAATGAGCAGTTCTTC
>-|TRBJ1-4|16|TRBD1|TRBV25-1
CASSELRTGRDEKLFF
TGTGCCAGCAGTGAATTACGGACAGGTAGAGACGAAAAACTGTTTTTT
>few|TRBJ2-7|15|TRBD2|TRBV28
CASSPGASGPYEQYF
TGTGCCAGCAGTCCCGGGGCTAGCGGTCCCTACGAGCAGTACTTC
>-|TRBJ1-3|15|-|TRBV2
CASSEWAGPGNTIYF
TGTGCCAGCAGTGAGTGGGCAGGCCCTGGAAACACCATATATTTT